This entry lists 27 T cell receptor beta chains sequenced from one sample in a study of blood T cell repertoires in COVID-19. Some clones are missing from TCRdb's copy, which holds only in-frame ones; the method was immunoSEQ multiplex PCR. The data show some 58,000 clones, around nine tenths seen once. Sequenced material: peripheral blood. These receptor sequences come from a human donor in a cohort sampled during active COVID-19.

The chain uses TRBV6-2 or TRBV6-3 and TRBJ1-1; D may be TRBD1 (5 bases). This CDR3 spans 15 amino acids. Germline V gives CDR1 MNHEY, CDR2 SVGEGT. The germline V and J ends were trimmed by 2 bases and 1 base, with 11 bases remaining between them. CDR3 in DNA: TGTGCCAGCAGTTACGCAATCAGGGAGAACACTGAAGCTTTCTTT. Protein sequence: CASSYAIRENTEAFF.

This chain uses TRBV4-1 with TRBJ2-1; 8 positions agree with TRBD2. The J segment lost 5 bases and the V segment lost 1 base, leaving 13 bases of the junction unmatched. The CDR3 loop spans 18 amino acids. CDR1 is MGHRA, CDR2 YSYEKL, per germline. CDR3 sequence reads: CASSQGAGGPRLNNEQFF. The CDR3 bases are TGCGCCAGCAGCCAAGGCGCGGGGGGTCCCCGTCTAAACAATGAGCAGTTCTTC.

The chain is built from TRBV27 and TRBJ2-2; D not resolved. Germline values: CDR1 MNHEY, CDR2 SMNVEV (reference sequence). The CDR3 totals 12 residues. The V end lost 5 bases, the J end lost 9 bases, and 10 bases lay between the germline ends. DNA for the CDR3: TGTGCCAGCAGTCCCCCATCCAGGGAGCTGTTTTTT. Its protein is CASSPPSRELFF.

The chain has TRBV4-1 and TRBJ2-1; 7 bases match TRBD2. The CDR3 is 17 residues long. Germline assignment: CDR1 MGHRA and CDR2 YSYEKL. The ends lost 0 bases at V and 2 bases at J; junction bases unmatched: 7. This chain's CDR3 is CASSQDWASGTYNEQFF. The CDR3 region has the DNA TGCGCCAGCAGCCAAGACTGGGCTAGCGGTACCTACAATGAGCAGTTCTTC.

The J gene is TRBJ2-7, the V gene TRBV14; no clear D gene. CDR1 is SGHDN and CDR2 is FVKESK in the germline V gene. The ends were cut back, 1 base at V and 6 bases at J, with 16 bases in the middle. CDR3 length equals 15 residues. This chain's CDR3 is CASSQVVAQSGEQYF. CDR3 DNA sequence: TGTGCCAGCAGCCAAGTGGTCGCGCAGTCGGGCGAGCAGTACTTC.

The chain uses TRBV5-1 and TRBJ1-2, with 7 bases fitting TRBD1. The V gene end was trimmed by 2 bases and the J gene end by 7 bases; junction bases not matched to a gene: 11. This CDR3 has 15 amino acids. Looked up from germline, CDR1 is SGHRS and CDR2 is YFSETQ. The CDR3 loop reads CASSLEFLGGTGYTF. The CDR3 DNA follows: TGCGCCAGCAGCTTAGAGTTTTTAGGGGGCACTGGCTACACCTTC.

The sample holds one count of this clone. The CDR3 protein is CASTGSRQLGYTF. For the CDR3, the DNA is TGTGCCAGCACCGGATCTAGACAGTTAGGCTACACCTTC. This chain connects TRBV25-1 to TRBJ1-2; a weak D match, TRBD1 (5 bases). Deletions cut 7 bases from V and 8 bases from J, with 17 bases between. The V gene's germline CDR1 is MGHDK and CDR2 SYGVNS. The CDR3 contains 13 residues.

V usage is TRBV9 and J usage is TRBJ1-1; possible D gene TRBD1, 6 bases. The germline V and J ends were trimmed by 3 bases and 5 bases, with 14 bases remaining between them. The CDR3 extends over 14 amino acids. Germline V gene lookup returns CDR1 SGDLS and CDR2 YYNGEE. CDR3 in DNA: TGTGCCAGCAGCGCAAACTACAGGGAGACTGAAGCTTTCTTT. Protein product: CASSANYRETEAFF. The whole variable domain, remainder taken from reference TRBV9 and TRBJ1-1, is DSGVTQTPKHLITATGQRVTLRCSPRSGDLSVYWYQQSLDQGLQFLIQYYNGEERAKGNILERFSAQQFPDLHSELNLSSLELGDSALYFCASSANYRETEAFFGQGTRLTVV.

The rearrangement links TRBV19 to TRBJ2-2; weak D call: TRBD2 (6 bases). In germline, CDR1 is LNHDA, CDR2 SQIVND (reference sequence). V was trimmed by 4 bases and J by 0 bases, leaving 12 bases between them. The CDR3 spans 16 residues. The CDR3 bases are TGTGCCAGTAGTAGGTTCAGCGGGTCGAACACCGGGGAGCTGTTTTTT. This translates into CASSRFSGSNTGELFF.

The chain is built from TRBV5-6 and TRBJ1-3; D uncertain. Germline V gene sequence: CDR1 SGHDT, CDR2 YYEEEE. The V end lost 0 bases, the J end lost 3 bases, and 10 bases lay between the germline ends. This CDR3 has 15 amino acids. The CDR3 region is CASSLAWALGNTIYF. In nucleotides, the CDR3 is TGTGCCAGCAGCTTGGCATGGGCCCTTGGAAACACCATATATTTT. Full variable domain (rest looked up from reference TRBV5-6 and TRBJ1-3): DAGVTQSPTHLIKTRGQQVTLRCSPKSGHDTVSWYQQALGQGPQFIFQYYEEEERQRGNFPDRFSGHQFPNYSSELNVNALLLGDSALYLCASSLAWALGNTIYFGEGSWLTVV.

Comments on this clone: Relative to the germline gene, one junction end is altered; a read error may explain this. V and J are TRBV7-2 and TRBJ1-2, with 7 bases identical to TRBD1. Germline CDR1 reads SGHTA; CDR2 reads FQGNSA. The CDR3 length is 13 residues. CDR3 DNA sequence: TGTGCCAGCAGGTTAGGGGGCGACTATGGCTACACCTTC. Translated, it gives CASRLGGDYGYTF.

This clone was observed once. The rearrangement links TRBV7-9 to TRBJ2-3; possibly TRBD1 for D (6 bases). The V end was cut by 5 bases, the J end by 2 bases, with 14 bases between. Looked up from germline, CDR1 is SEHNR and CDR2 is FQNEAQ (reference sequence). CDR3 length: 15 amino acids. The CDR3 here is CASSTQGTVTDTQYF. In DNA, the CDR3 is TGTGCCAGCAGCACACAGGGTACGGTCACAGATACGCAGTATTTT.

CDR3 nucleotides: TGTGCCAGCAGACCCGGGGACTTCCTCACAGATACGCAGTATTTT. This codes for CASRPGDFLTDTQYF. The chain uses TRBV21-1 and TRBJ2-3; no check of the table's D call, TRBD2, against the DNA was made. TRBV21-1 represents a pseudogene. This CDR3 is built from 15 residues.

The CDR3 nucleotides are TGTGCCACCAGCATGCGGACAGTTCTGACCCAGTACTTC. Amino acids: CATSMRTVLTQYF. This sequence joins TRBV15 and TRBJ2-5; perhaps TRBD1 as D (6 bases). The ends were cut back, 4 bases at V and 7 bases at J, with 13 bases in the middle. This CDR3 region has 13 residues. In germline, CDR1 is LNHNV, CDR2 YYDKDF (reference sequence).

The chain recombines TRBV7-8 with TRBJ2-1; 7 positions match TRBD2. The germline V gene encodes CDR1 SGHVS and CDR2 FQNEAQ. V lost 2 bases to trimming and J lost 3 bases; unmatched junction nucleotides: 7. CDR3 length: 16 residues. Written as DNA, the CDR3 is TGTGCCAGCAGCTTAATCTCTAGCGGACTCTACAATGAGCAGTTCTTC. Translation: CASSLISSGLYNEQFF.

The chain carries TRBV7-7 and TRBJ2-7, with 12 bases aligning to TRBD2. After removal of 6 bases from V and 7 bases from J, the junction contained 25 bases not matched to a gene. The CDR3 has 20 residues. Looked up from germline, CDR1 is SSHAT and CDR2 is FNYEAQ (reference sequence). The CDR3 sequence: CASRPTKLAGGSPGRLEQYF. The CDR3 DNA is TGTGCCAGCAGACCTACAAAACTAGCGGGGGGCTCGCCGGGACGGTTGGAGCAGTACTTC.

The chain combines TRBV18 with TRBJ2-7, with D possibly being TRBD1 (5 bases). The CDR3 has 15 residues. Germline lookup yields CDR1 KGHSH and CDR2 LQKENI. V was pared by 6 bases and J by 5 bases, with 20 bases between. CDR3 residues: CASSATGGAQHEQYF. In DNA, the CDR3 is TGTGCCAGCTCGGCGACGGGTGGGGCGCAGCACGAGCAGTACTTC.

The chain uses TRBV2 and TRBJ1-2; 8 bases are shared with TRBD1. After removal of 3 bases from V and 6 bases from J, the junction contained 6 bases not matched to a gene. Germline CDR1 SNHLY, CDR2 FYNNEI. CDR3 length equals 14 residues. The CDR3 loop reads CASSEDRAKNGYTF. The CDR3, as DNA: TGTGCCAGCAGTGAGGACAGGGCAAAGAATGGCTACACCTTC.

The CDR3 is CASRGTTSGEAFF. The CDR3 DNA reads as TGTGCCAGCAGAGGAACGACCTCAGGGGAAGCTTTCTTT. V usage is TRBV6-4 and J usage is TRBJ1-1; tentatively, D is TRBD1 (5 bases). Trimming took off 6 bases at V and 8 bases at J, with 16 bases between the two ends. Germline lookup yields CDR1 MRHNA and CDR2 SNTAGT. The CDR3 runs to 13 residues.

The CDR3 bases are TGTGCCAGCAGCTTAGTGCGACAGGCGCAGGGTACGCAGTATTTT. Translated, it gives CASSLVRQAQGTQYF. The chain couples TRBV11-2 to TRBJ2-3; D possibly corresponds to TRBD1 (6 bases). Germline V lookup: CDR1 SGHAT, CDR2 FQNNGV. There are 15 residues in the CDR3. Between the trimmed V and J ends, which lost 1 base and 8 bases, there was a span of 16 bases.

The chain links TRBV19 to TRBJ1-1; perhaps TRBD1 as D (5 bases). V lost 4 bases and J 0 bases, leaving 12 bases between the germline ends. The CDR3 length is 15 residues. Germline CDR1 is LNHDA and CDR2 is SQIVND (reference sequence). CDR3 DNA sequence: TGTGCCAGTAGTAGGGGGGTCTTCATGAACACTGAAGCTTTCTTT. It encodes CASSRGVFMNTEAFF.

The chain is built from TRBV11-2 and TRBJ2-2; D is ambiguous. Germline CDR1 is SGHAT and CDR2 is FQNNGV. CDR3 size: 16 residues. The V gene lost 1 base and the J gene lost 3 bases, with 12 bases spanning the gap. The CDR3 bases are TGTGCCAGCAGCTTAGGGCCACCCGGAGACACCGGGGAGCTGTTTTTT. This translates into CASSLGPPGDTGELFF.

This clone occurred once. DNA for the CDR3: TGTGCCTTCAGCTACAGGGGGGAACTGGAATATGGCTACACCTTC. Its protein is CAFSYRGELEYGYTF. This chain joins TRBV7-3 and TRBJ1-2; 8 bases align to TRBD1. This CDR3 is 15 amino acids long. V was pared by 11 bases and J by 5 bases, with 16 bases of the junction left unmatched. The germline V gene encodes CDR1 SGHTA and CDR2 FQGTGA.

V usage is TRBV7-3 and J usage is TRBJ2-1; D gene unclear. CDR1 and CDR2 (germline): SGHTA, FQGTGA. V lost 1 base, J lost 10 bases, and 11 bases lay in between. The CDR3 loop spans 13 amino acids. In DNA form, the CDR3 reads TGTGCCAGCAGCTTAAGTACACCCTCGGAGCAGTTCTTC. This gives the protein CASSLSTPSEQFF.

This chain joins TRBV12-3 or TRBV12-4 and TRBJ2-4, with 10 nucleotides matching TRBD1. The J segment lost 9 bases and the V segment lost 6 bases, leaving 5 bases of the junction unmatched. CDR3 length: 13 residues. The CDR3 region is CASRGQGFGIQYF. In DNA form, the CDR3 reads TGTGCCAGCAGGGGACAGGGGTTCGGCATTCAGTACTTC.

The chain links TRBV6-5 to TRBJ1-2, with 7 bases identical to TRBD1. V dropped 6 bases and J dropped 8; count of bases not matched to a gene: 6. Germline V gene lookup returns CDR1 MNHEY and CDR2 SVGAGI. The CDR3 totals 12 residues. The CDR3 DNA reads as TGTGCCAGCAGCTTACAGGGGAGCGGCTACACCTTC. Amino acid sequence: CASSLQGSGYTF.

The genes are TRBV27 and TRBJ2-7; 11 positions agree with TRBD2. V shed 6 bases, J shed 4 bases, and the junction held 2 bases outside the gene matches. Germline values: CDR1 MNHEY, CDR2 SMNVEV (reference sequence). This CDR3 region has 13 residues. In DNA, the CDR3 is TGTGCCAGCAGCCGGACTAGCGGGTACGAGCAGTACTTC. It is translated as CASSRTSGYEQYF.